Listed below are T cell receptor beta chains from one sample, sequenced in a study of T cell clones after liver transplantation. Sequencing used immunoSEQ multiplex PCR; TCRdb keeps in-frame clones, though not all of them. The data contain just over 9,000 clones, over 75% of them singletons. The sample consisted of CD8+ T cells from blood, taken before liver transplant. The source of these receptors is a human donor who received a liver transplant. Each CDR3 is given with its conserved first and last residue. D genes are given only for firm matches. Expanded clones are given a class, and other clones once, few, many or no size at all.

D | J | V | size | length | CDR3 | DNA
TRBD2 | TRBJ2-1 | TRBV27 | . | 15 | CASTQGTRGYNEQFF | TGTGCCAGCACCCAAGGGACTAGGGGGTACAATGAGCAGTTCTTC
. | TRBJ2-2 | TRBV11-2 | large | 16 | CASSLEAGLGSGELFF | TGTGCCAGCAGCTTAGAGGCCGGCCTGGGGTCCGGGGAGCTGTTTTTT
. | TRBJ1-5 | TRBV9 | few | 14 | CASSGGGAHQPQHF | TGTGCCAGCAGCGGGGGTGGGGCCCATCAGCCCCAGCATTTT
. | TRBJ1-5 | TRBV7-8 | . | 15 | CASSRERGANQPQHF | TGTGCCAGCAGCCGGGAGCGGGGCGCGAATCAGCCCCAGCATTTT
TRBD2 | TRBJ2-2 | TRBV5-4 | . | 16 | CASSTSSGGFGGELFF | TGTGCCAGCAGCACTTCTAGCGGGGGGTTTGGTGGGGAGCTGTTTTTT
. | TRBJ1-6 | TRBV7-3 | . | 18 | CASSLRILRGAARSPLHF | TGTGCCAGCAGCTTAAGGATATTGAGGGGGGCAGCGAGATCACCCCTCCACTTT
. | TRBJ2-7 | TRBV30 | . | 16 | CARSGTGRDSPYEQYF | TGTGCCCGCTCGGGAACGGGAAGAGACTCTCCCTACGAGCAGTACTTC
. | TRBJ2-3 | TRBV7-3 | . | 14 | CASSLGGLSDTQYF | TGTGCCAGCAGCTTAGGGGGACTCTCAGATACGCAGTATTTT
. | TRBJ1-2 | TRBV28 | few | 13 | CASSLQGGYGYTF | TGTGCCAGCAGTCTACAGGGAGGGTATGGCTACACCTTC
. | TRBJ1-5 | TRBV28 | . | 15 | CASSFNLGVDQPQHF | TGTGCCAGCAGTTTTAATTTGGGGGTCGATCAGCCCCAGCATTTT
. | TRBJ1-2 | TRBV7-9 | . | 15 | CASSLAQRIDYGYTF | TGTGCCAGCAGCTTAGCCCAGAGAATTGACTATGGCTACACCTTC
. | TRBJ2-5 | TRBV27 | . | 15 | CASSLVGSGGETQYF | TGTGCCAGCAGTTTAGTCGGGAGTGGGGGGGAGACCCAGTACTTC
TRBD1 | TRBJ2-1 | TRBV7-9 | . | 11 | CASDRGNEQFF | TGTGCCAGCGACAGGGGTAATGAGCAGTTCTTC
. | TRBJ2-3 | TRBV6-1 | once | 13 | CASGLEGTDTQYF | TGTGCCAGTGGGTTGGAAGGCACAGATACGCAGTATTTT
. | TRBJ1-3 | TRBV5-5 | once | 15 | CASITDLSSGNTIYF | TGTGCCAGCATCACCGACTTGTCGTCTGGAAACACCATATATTTT
. | TRBJ2-1 | TRBV5-4 | . | 14 | CASSFRNYYNEQFF | TGTGCCAGCAGCTTTAGGAACTATTACAATGAGCAGTTCTTC
TRBD1 | TRBJ1-5 | TRBV6-6 | . | 14 | CASSNRGYGQPQHF | TGTGCCAGCAGCAACAGGGGGTACGGTCAGCCCCAGCATTTT
TRBD2 | TRBJ2-6 | TRBV19 | . | 17 | CASTVWEGPSGANVLTF | TGTGCCAGTACGGTTTGGGAGGGCCCTTCTGGGGCCAACGTCCTGACTTTC
. | TRBJ2-5 | TRBV14 | . | 14 | CASSQEKYQETQYF | TGTGCCAGCAGCCAAGAAAAGTACCAAGAGACCCAGTACTTC
TRBD2 | TRBJ2-1 | TRBV29-1 | . | 16 | CSVELAGGSSYNEQFF | TGCAGCGTTGAACTAGCGGGAGGCAGCTCCTACAATGAGCAGTTCTTC
TRBD2 | TRBJ2-1 | TRBV7-6 | . | 16 | CASSFSLAGGPNEQFF | TGTGCCAGCAGCTTTTCCCTAGCGGGAGGGCCAAATGAGCAGTTCTTC
. | TRBJ1-1 | TRBV7-9 | few | 15 | CASSPAQRLNTEAFF | TGTGCCAGCAGCCCGGCGCAGAGATTGAACACTGAAGCTTTCTTT
. | TRBJ1-1 | TRBV27 | . | 13 | CASSPGLSTEAFF | TGTGCCAGCAGTCCTGGACTTTCAACTGAAGCTTTCTTT
TRBD2 | TRBJ2-3 | TRBV18 | once | 18 | CASSPPGLAGGSTDTQYF | TGTGCCAGCTCACCTCCGGGACTAGCGGGGGGGAGCACAGATACGCAGTATTTT
TRBD1 | TRBJ1-5 | TRBV13 | . | 15 | CASSYGQGAVQPQHF | TGTGCCAGCAGCTACGGACAGGGGGCTGTTCAGCCCCAGCATTTT
TRBD1 | TRBJ2-3 | TRBV30 | . | 13 | CAWGQADTDTQYF | TGTGCCTGGGGACAGGCCGACACAGATACGCAGTATTTT
TRBD2 | TRBJ2-7 | TRBV5-4 | . | 16 | CASSFRDGGGASEQYF | TGTGCCAGCAGCTTTCGTGATGGCGGGGGGGCCTCCGAGCAGTACTTC
TRBD2 | TRBJ2-7 | TRBV7-9 | . | 14 | CASSPGLAPGEQYF | TGTGCCAGCAGCCCCGGACTAGCCCCGGGCGAGCAGTACTTC